A single sample gave rise to the 18 T cell receptor beta chains below, sequenced in a study of CD8+CD57+ T cells in acquired aplastic anemia. Patients selected for sequencing had displayed CD8+CD57+ cell expansion by flow cytometry. Genomic DNA, the template, was used for profiling of the TCR beta VDJ and CDR3. TCRdb processed the reads anew with MiXCR; each CDR3 protein has one entry. The data show 200,000 to 300,000 distinct CDR3 sequences, about 44% seen once. The sample taken for sequencing was sorted CD4+, CD8+, or CD8+CD57+ T cells (not recorded which) from PBMCs. Source of these receptors: a human donor with aplastic anemia.

The rearrangement links TRBV7-2 to TRBJ1-5; perhaps TRBD1 as D (5 bases). Germline loops: CDR1 SGHTA, CDR2 FQGNSA. V gave up 4 bases and J gave up 4 bases, with 11 bases separating them. This CDR3 comprises 14 residues. CDR3 sequence: CASSSGRPNQPQHF. The DNA of the CDR3 is TGTGCCAGCAGCTCGGGACGGCCAAATCAGCCCCAGCATTTT. The full variable domain, with the rest looked up from reference TRBV7-2 and TRBJ1-5, is GAGVSQSPSNKVTEKGKDVELRCDPISGHTALYWYRQSLGQGLEFLIYFQGNSAPDKSGLPSDRFSAERTGGSVSTLTIQRTQQEDSAVYLCASSSGRPNQPQHFGDGTRLSIL.

This clonotype appeared many times. This chain connects TRBV15 to TRBJ1-5, with TRBD1 as a possible D gene (5 bases). V was shortened by 7 bases and J by 5 bases, with 21 bases between the two germline ends. This CDR3 is 16 amino acids long. CDR1 and CDR2 (germline): LNHNV, YYDKDF (reference sequence). CDR3 protein: CATNEYQGSSDQPQHF. In DNA form, the CDR3 reads TGTGCCACCAATGAGTATCAGGGTAGCAGCGATCAGCCCCAGCATTTT.

The rearrangement links TRBV12-3 or TRBV12-4 to TRBJ2-7, with D perhaps matching TRBD2 (5 bases). CDR3 size: 14 residues. V shed 5 bases and J shed 5 bases, with 16 bases lying between them. CDR3 in DNA: TGTGCCAGCAGTCGGGTCCGGCGGGCCCACGAGCAGTACTTC. Translated: CASSRVRRAHEQYF.

This clonotype was seen ten or more times. V gene TRBV7-8 combines with J gene TRBJ1-2; D gene uncertain. CDR3 length: 15 residues. Germline assignment: CDR1 SGHVS and CDR2 FQNEAQ. V lost 0 bases to trimming and J lost 5 bases, with 13 bases between them. The CDR3 loop is CASSLAWDSPYGYTF. For the CDR3, the DNA is TGTGCCAGCAGCTTAGCGTGGGATAGCCCTTATGGCTACACCTTC.

As concerns this clonotype: Its ends do not fully match the called genes, so a read error is possible. The chain carries TRBV7-4 and TRBJ2-5, with 7 bases fitting TRBD1. The CDR3 is 14 amino acids. Germline V gene data show CDR1 as SGHVT and CDR2 as SQSDAQ. Written as DNA, the CDR3 is TGCGCCAGCAGCCAGCAAAACAGGGGAGAGACCCAGTACTTC. This codes for CASSQQNRGETQYF.

The CDR3 spells CASSYGAVYSPLHF. CDR3 sequence (DNA): TGTGCCAGCAGTTACGGGGCCGTTTATTCACCCCTCCACTTT. The genes are TRBV7-2 and TRBJ1-6, with D tentatively TRBD1 (5 bases). This CDR3 contains 14 residues. In germline, CDR1 is SGHTA, CDR2 FQGNSA. V lost 6 bases, J lost 8 bases, and 14 bases lay in between. Looking up the rest from reference TRBV7-2 and TRBJ1-6 gives the full variable domain: GAGVSQSPSNKVTEKGKDVELRCDPISGHTALYWYRQSLGQGLEFLIYFQGNSAPDKSGLPSDRFSAERTGGSVSTLTIQRTQQEDSAVYLCASSYGAVYSPLHFGNGTRLTVT.

This clonotype has ten or more counts. The chain joins TRBV6-2 or TRBV6-3 to TRBJ1-2; tentative D call: TRBD1 (5 bases). Germline CDR1 MNHEY, CDR2 SVGEGT. The CDR3 contains 16 residues. V shed 7 bases and J shed 2 bases, with 20 bases lying between them. DNA of the CDR3: TGTGCCAGCACCCATCATCCTCGGGGGGTAAACTATGGCTACACCTTC. Its translation: CASTHHPRGVNYGYTF.

This clonotype has a count of ten or more. The V call is TRBV7-9, the J call TRBJ2-1, with D unresolved. The CDR3 is made up of 16 amino acids. Trimming took 5 bases from V and 0 from J, leaving 14 bases between them. From germline, CDR1 is SEHNR and CDR2 FQNEAQ (reference sequence). In DNA, the CDR3 is TGTGCCAGCAGCCTTTTGGTGGCGAGCTCCTACAATGAGCAGTTCTTC. Translation: CASSLLVASSYNEQFF.

This clonotype was seen repeatedly, ten times or more. The chain joins TRBV20-1 to TRBJ2-1; TRBD1 might be the D (6 bases). The germline gives CDR1 DFQATT, CDR2 SNEGSKA (reference sequence). This CDR3 is built from 14 residues. Trimming cost V 5 bases and J 2 bases, with 13 bases left between them. This CDR3 is CSAFGTLTYNEQFF. CDR3 DNA: TGCAGTGCTTTCGGGACACTCACCTACAATGAGCAGTTCTTC.

This clonotype has at least ten counts. The chain couples TRBV29-1 to TRBJ2-2, with D perhaps TRBD2 (5 bases). CDR1 is SQVTM, CDR2 ANQGSEA, per germline. CDR3 length equals 14 residues. V was pared by 5 bases and J by 1 base, with 11 bases between. CDR3 bases: TGCAGCGTTAAAGGACTCATGAACACCGGGGAGCTGTTTTTT. This sequence encodes CSVKGLMNTGELFF.

The chain has TRBV5-1 and TRBJ1-6; possible D gene TRBD1, 6 bases. This CDR3 spans 14 amino acids. The germline CDR1 and CDR2 sequences are SGHRS and YFSETQ. Trimming stripped 0 bases from V and 10 bases from J, with 11 bases between. CDR3 nucleotide sequence: TGCGCCAGCAGCTTGGGGGCAGGGGTCTCACCCCTCCACTTT. It translates to CASSLGAGVSPLHF.

V gene TRBV19 combines with J gene TRBJ1-5, with D perhaps matching TRBD1 (5 bases). Trimming stripped 3 bases from V and 5 bases from J, with 14 bases between. The CDR3 length is 15 residues. Germline CDR1 and CDR2: LNHDA and SQIVND (reference sequence). CDR3 nucleotides: TGTGCCAGTAGTATGCGGCCAGTGGGGGATCAGCCCCAGCATTTT. Its protein is CASSMRPVGDQPQHF.

The chain couples TRBV25-1 to TRBJ1-3, with D possibly matching TRBD1 (6 bases). The CDR3 loop spans 17 amino acids. Trimming removed 2 bases at V and 9 bases at J, with 23 bases between. CDR1 and CDR2 (germline): MGHDK, SYGVNS. CDR3 region: CASSEVATSGDRSTIYF. The CDR3 DNA follows: TGTGCCAGCAGTGAAGTAGCGACATCAGGGGACCGAAGCACCATATATTTT.

This clonotype was observed a handful of times. V gene TRBV6-1 combines with J gene TRBJ1-4; 9 bases fit TRBD1. Trimming removed 3 bases from V and 7 bases from J; junction bases left unmatched: 3. The CDR3 sequence is 14 residues long. From germline, CDR1 is MNHNS and CDR2 SASEGT. The CDR3 sequence: CASSDGTGIEKLFF. For the CDR3, the DNA is TGTGCCAGCAGTGACGGGACAGGGATTGAAAAACTGTTTTTT.

This clonotype turned up a few times. This could be a read error, since a much larger clone is one nucleotide away. J is TRBJ1-4 and V is TRBV7-9; D not resolved. This CDR3 spans 13 amino acids. CDR1 SEHNR and CDR2 FQNEAQ come from the germline V gene (reference sequence). The CDR3 region is CASSLSTNETLFF. The CDR3 region has the DNA TGTGCCAGCAGCTTATCAACTAATGAAACACTGTTTTTT.

This rearrangement joins TRBV20-1 to TRBJ1-2; D may be TRBD1 (5 bases). The CDR3 sequence is 14 residues long. The germline V and J ends were trimmed by 5 bases and 1 base, with 14 bases remaining between them. The V gene's germline CDR1 is DFQATT and CDR2 SNEGSKA (reference sequence). CDR3 protein: CSAGMLGDNYGYTF. The CDR3 DNA sequence: TGCAGTGCTGGGATGTTGGGGGATAACTATGGCTACACCTTC.

For this clonotype: This could be a read error, since a much larger clone is one nucleotide away. The rearrangement uses TRBV7-2 and TRBJ2-3, with D perhaps matching TRBD2 (5 bases). V was trimmed by 4 bases and J by 0 bases, leaving 14 bases between them. CDR1 is SGHTA and CDR2 is FQGNSA in the germline V gene. The CDR3 loop spans 16 amino acids. DNA of the CDR3: TGTGCCAGCAGCTCCCGGGGAGTAACTAGCACAGATACGCAGTATTTT. It is translated as CASSSRGVTSTDTQYF.

This clonotype was found many times. This chain links TRBV6-1 with TRBJ1-1, with TRBD1 matching 7 bases. There are 14 residues in the CDR3. Germline V gene sequence: CDR1 MNHNS, CDR2 SASEGT. The V gene end was trimmed by 3 bases and the J gene end by 4 bases; junction bases not matched to a gene: 5. The CDR3 DNA follows: TGTGCCAGCAGTGACGGACAGGAGGTCACTGAAGCTTTCTTT. Translated: CASSDGQEVTEAFF.